What follows are 16 T cell receptor beta chains derived from one specimen sequenced in a study of control samples from healthy donors and cancer patients. TCRdb's copy holds only in-frame clones and misses some; the assay was immunoSEQ multiplex PCR. The profile shows 29,000 or so clones, around nine tenths of them singletons. The specimen sequenced was formalin-fixed, paraffin-embedded tissue. All receptors come from a female donor with melanoma.

This chain connects TRBV10-2 to TRBJ2-7; 10 bases fit TRBD1. Germline-derived CDR1 and CDR2 are WSHSY and SAAADI. V shed 10 bases and J 5 bases; nucleotides not matched to a gene: 14. The CDR3 extends over 15 amino acids. As DNA, the CDR3 is TGCGCCACCACAAGAAGACAGGGGGCGTCGGACGAGCAGTACTTC. It is translated as CATTRRQGASDEQYF.

The genes are TRBV6-2 or TRBV6-3 and TRBJ1-5; 9 bases are shared with TRBD1. Germline assignment: CDR1 MNHEY and CDR2 SVGEGT. This CDR3 has 18 residues. J gave up 3 bases and V 4 bases, and 13 bases lay outside the gene matches. The CDR3 DNA is TGTGCCAGCAGTTGGAAACTAGACAGGGGGGTTTCCAATCAGCCCCAGCATTTT. Its protein product is CASSWKLDRGVSNQPQHF.

The chain joins TRBV5-8 to TRBJ1-2; the D is unclear. The ends were cut back, 1 base at V and 0 bases at J, with 4 bases in the middle. Germline lookup yields CDR1 SGHTS and CDR2 YDEGEE. This CDR3 has 13 amino acids. The CDR3, as DNA: TGTGCCAGCAGCTTGAACCCTAACTATGGCTACACCTTC. This gives the protein CASSLNPNYGYTF.

CDR3 bases: TGTGCCAGCTCACCCACACACTTCCTCTCCTACAATGAGCAGTTCTTC. Amino acid sequence: CASSPTHFLSYNEQFF. The chain is built from TRBV18 and TRBJ2-1; no clear D gene. The CDR3 extends over 16 amino acids. The ends were cut back, 3 bases at V and 0 bases at J, with 12 bases in the middle. From germline, CDR1 is KGHSH and CDR2 LQKENI.

Turning to this clone: One junction end disagrees with the germline gene, perhaps due to a read error. The chain joins TRBV9 to TRBJ2-1; TRBD1 aligns across 7 bases. Germline V lookup: CDR1 SGDLS, CDR2 YYNGEE. This CDR3 is 16 amino acids long. CDR3 DNA: TGTGCCAGTAGCGCATCAAGACAGGGAAGGTTCAATGAGCAGTTCTTC. This encodes CASSASRQGRFNEQFF.

The gene calls are TRBV2 and TRBJ2-3, with D uncertain. V was clipped by 5 bases and J by 1 base, with 10 bases between them. The CDR3 is made up of 14 amino acids. Germline lookup yields CDR1 SNHLY and CDR2 FYNNEI. The CDR3 loop is CASSPVQGTDTQYF. The CDR3 DNA follows: TGTGCCAGCAGTCCCGTCCAGGGCACAGATACGCAGTATTTT.

This clone occurred once. In DNA, the CDR3 is TGCGCCAGCAGCTCTACAAGGAACACTGAAGCTTTCTTT. It yields the protein CASSSTRNTEAFF. This rearrangement joins TRBV5-1 to TRBJ1-1; D is uncertain. Trimming removed 3 bases from V and 1 base from J, with 7 bases in between. Germline CDR1 and CDR2: SGHRS and YFSETQ. The CDR3 extends over 13 amino acids.

This clone is a singleton in its sample. V usage is TRBV5-1 and J usage is TRBJ1-4; no clear D gene. This CDR3 spans 15 amino acids. Germline V gene sequence: CDR1 SGHRS, CDR2 YFSETQ. Deletions cut 4 bases from V and 0 bases from J, with 10 bases between. The CDR3 reads CASSQQSSTNEKLFF. CDR3 coding DNA: TGCGCCAGCAGCCAGCAATCTTCAACTAATGAAAAACTGTTTTTT. The full variable domain, in which reference TRBV5-1 and TRBJ1-4 provide the parts outside the CDR3, is KAGVTQTPRYLIKTRGQQVTLSCSPISGHRSVSWYQQTPGQGLQFLFEYFSETQRNKGNFPGRFSGRQFSNSRSEMNVSTLELGDSALYLCASSQQSSTNEKLFFGSGTQLSVL.

DNA for the CDR3: TGTGCCATCAGTGGAGGGGGGAGCTCCTACAATGAGCAGTTCTTC. It specifies CAISGGGSSYNEQFF. This chain joins TRBV10-3 and TRBJ2-1, with D perhaps being TRBD1 or TRBD2 (6 bases each). The germline V gene has CDR1 ENHRY and CDR2 SYGVKD. The length of the CDR3 is 15 residues. The ends were cut back, 4 bases at V and 0 bases at J, with 10 bases in the middle.

J is TRBJ2-3 and V is TRBV4-3, with D perhaps TRBD2 (6 bases). Per germline, CDR1 LGHNA and CDR2 YSLEER. V was pared by 0 bases and J by 2 bases, with 12 bases between. The CDR3 loop spans 16 amino acids. In DNA, the CDR3 is TGCGCCAGCAGCCAAGATCTGACGGGACTCACAGATACGCAGTATTTT. It specifies CASSQDLTGLTDTQYF.

V is TRBV19 and J is TRBJ2-2, with 11 bases matching TRBD2. The CDR3 loop spans 18 amino acids. The trim removed 0 bases at V and 3 bases at J, leaving 6 bases unmatched. Germline-derived CDR1 and CDR2 are LNHDA and SQIVND (reference sequence). CDR3 in DNA: TGTGCCAGTAGTATAGACCTACTAGCGGGGGCACACACCGGGGAGCTGTTTTTT. Protein product: CASSIDLLAGAHTGELFF.

The chain recombines TRBV12-3 or TRBV12-4 with TRBJ2-1; D is perhaps TRBD2 (6 bases). The length of the CDR3 is 13 residues. Trimming removed 4 bases from V and 7 bases from J, with 11 bases in between. CDR3 nucleotide sequence: TGTGCCAGCAGTTCCGGGGGAGGTAATGAGCAGTTCTTC. Amino acids: CASSSGGGNEQFF.

This clone was counted between two and nine times. The rearrangement joins TRBV6-6 to TRBJ1-5; D unresolved. In germline, CDR1 is MNHNY, CDR2 SVGAGI (reference sequence). With 5 bases removed from V and 4 bases from J, the gap between germline ends came to 12 bases. The CDR3 covers 14 residues. CDR3 loop: CASSALDGNQPQHF. The CDR3 bases are TGTGCCAGCAGTGCTTTGGACGGAAATCAGCCCCAGCATTTT.

The chain carries TRBV12-3 or TRBV12-4 and TRBJ2-1; TRBD2 matches 7 bases. This CDR3 spans 13 amino acids. The junction had 4 bases not matched to a gene; V was cut back by 6 bases and J by 5 bases. The CDR3 loop is CASRGGLDNEQFF. The CDR3 DNA is TGTGCCAGCAGGGGGGGGTTAGACAATGAGCAGTTCTTC.

The rearrangement uses TRBV19 and TRBJ1-5; 7 nucleotides match TRBD1. Germline CDR1 and CDR2: LNHDA and SQIVND (reference sequence). The CDR3 length is 15 residues. V lost 6 bases and J lost 4; bases outside the gene matches: 9. CDR3 residues: CASRGGDSANQPQHF. CDR3 coding DNA: TGTGCCAGTAGGGGTGGGGACAGCGCGAATCAGCCCCAGCATTTT. Full variable domain (missing parts from reference TRBV19 and TRBJ1-5): DGGITQSPKYLFRKEGQNVTLSCEQNLNHDAMYWYRQDPGQGLRLIYYSQIVNDFQKGDIAEGYSVSREKKESFPLTVTSAQKNPTAFYLCASRGGDSANQPQHFGDGTRLSIL.

The gene calls are TRBV5-4 and TRBJ1-6; D might be TRBD1 (6 bases). With 0 bases removed from V and 10 bases from J, the gap between germline ends came to 11 bases. The CDR3 has 14 amino acids. From germline, CDR1 is SGHNT and CDR2 YYREEE (reference sequence). This CDR3 is CASSLEQGNSPLHF. CDR3 DNA: TGTGCCAGCAGCTTGGAACAGGGAAACTCACCCCTCCACTTT.